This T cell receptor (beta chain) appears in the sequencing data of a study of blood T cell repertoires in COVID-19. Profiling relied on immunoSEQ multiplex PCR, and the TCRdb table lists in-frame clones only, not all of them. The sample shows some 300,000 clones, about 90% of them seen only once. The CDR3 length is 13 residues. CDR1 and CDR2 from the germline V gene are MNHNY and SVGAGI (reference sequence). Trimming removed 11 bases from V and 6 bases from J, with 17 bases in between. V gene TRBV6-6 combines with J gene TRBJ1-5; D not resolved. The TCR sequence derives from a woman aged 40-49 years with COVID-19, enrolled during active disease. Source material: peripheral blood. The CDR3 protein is CARARGEGQPQHF. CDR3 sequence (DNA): TGTGCCCGGGCCCGGGGAGAGGGTCAGCCCCAGCATTTT.